A single sample is the source of the 31 T cell receptor beta chains below, sequenced in a study of CD4 T cells in relation to SARS-CoV-2 and coronaviruses. No antigen has been assigned to these receptors. Before the COVID-19 pandemic, during about 2010-2018, CD4+ T cells were taken from unexposed donors. Isolation of CD4+ T cells took place after about 9 days in culture. Using immunoSEQ multiplex PCR, the repertoire was profiled, and TCRdb retains in-frame clones only, with some absent. This table has 20,000 to 25,000 clones, roughly 80% appearing once. Sample: CD4+ T cells from PBMCs, cultured in vitro. Receptors were obtained from a human donor in good health.

This clone was detected a few times. The chain joins TRBV5-4 to TRBJ1-6; D unresolved. The V gene lost 4 bases and the J gene lost 10 bases, with 15 bases spanning the gap. The CDR3 runs 14 residues. Germline V CDR1 and CDR2: SGHNT, YYREEE (reference sequence). CDR3 loop: CASSPIEGTSPLHF. The CDR3 DNA follows: TGTGCCAGCAGCCCTATTGAGGGTACCTCACCCCTCCACTTT.

This clone has just one count. This rearrangement joins TRBV28 to TRBJ2-7, with 8 positions matching TRBD1. The germline gives CDR1 MDHEN, CDR2 SYDVKM. The V gene end was trimmed by 6 bases and the J gene end by 2 bases; junction bases not matched to a gene: 6. The CDR3 sequence is 14 residues long. CDR3 coding DNA: TGTGCCAGCAGGCTAGGGGGACAGGCCTACGAGCAGTACTTC. This codes for CASRLGGQAYEQYF.

The chain employs TRBV9 and TRBJ1-2; 10 bases map to TRBD1. Germline values: CDR1 SGDLS, CDR2 YYNGEE. The CDR3 sequence is 17 residues long. Losses at the gene ends were 2 bases for V and 5 bases for J; bases not matched to a gene: 12. CDR3 nucleotide sequence: TGTGCCAGCAGCGTGGGATCCGGGACAGGGGTTTGGTATGGCTACACCTTC. Its translation is CASSVGSGTGVWYGYTF.

The chain is built from TRBV18 and TRBJ1-1, with 7 bases that match TRBD1. V gave up 1 base and J gave up 6 bases; unmatched junction bases: 11. This CDR3 contains 16 residues. The germline V gene has CDR1 KGHSH and CDR2 LQKENI. The CDR3 DNA follows: TGTGCCAGCTCACCACGAGAGGGGGCCTCGCTCGCTGAAGCTTTCTTT. It translates to CASSPREGASLAEAFF.

This clone was seen only a few times. This chain connects TRBV19 to TRBJ1-5; D is unresolved. The germline V gene has CDR1 LNHDA and CDR2 SQIVND (reference sequence). This CDR3 is 9 amino acids long. Trimming removed 9 bases from V and 11 bases from J, with 8 bases in between. As DNA, the CDR3 is TGTGCCAGCGGGTGGGCCCAGCATTTT. Translation gives CASGWAQHF.

The chain joins TRBV4-1 to TRBJ1-6; D gene uncertain. This CDR3 is 16 amino acids long. CDR1 and CDR2 from the germline V gene are MGHRA and YSYEKL. Trimming removed 4 bases at V and 3 bases at J, with 13 bases between. Here the CDR3 DNA reads TGCGCCAGCAGCCCGACGAGGACGGACTATAATTCACCCCTCCACTTT. Translated, it gives CASSPTRTDYNSPLHF.

This clone was counted a single time. The chain employs TRBV3-1 (or the pseudogene TRBV3-2) and TRBJ2-7; 10 positions agree with TRBD2. The V gene end was trimmed by 2 bases and the J gene end by 5 bases; junction bases not matched to a gene: 6. Germline V CDR1 and CDR2: LGHDT, YNNKEL (reference sequence). The CDR3 loop spans 15 amino acids. CDR3 in DNA: TGTGCCAGCAGCCAACGTAGCGGGAGGCGGGACGAGCAGTACTTC. Amino acids: CASSQRSGRRDEQYF.

This clone was observed a handful of times. As DNA, the CDR3 is TGTGCCAGCAGTTACGGGGGAACGAACACTGAAGCTTTCTTT. It translates to CASSYGGTNTEAFF. The V and J genes are TRBV6-5 and TRBJ1-1; the D gene is possibly TRBD1 (5 bases). The germline gives CDR1 MNHEY, CDR2 SVGAGI. The V end was cut by 2 bases, the J end by 1 base, with 8 bases between. The CDR3 consists of 14 residues.

A single count supports this clone. This sequence joins TRBV6-1 and TRBJ2-7; 8 bases are shared with TRBD2. CDR1 is MNHNS, CDR2 SASEGT, per germline. The ends lost 6 bases at V and 5 bases at J; junction bases unmatched: 6. The CDR3 runs to 13 residues. CDR3 DNA sequence: TGTGCCAGCAGACGGGACGGGAGGGACGAGCAGTACTTC. Protein sequence: CASRRDGRDEQYF.

The CDR3 DNA is TGTGCCAGCAGCACTAGCGGGAGGGTGGATACGCAGTATTTT. This codes for CASSTSGRVDTQYF. The chain links TRBV7-2 to TRBJ2-3, with 13 bases aligning to TRBD2. The J segment lost 6 bases and the V segment lost 5 bases, leaving 2 bases of the junction unmatched. The CDR3 has 14 amino acids. Germline V gives CDR1 SGHTA, CDR2 FQGNSA.

This sequence joins TRBV18 and TRBJ2-1; 7 bases map to TRBD1. Germline assignment: CDR1 KGHSH and CDR2 LQKENI. The CDR3 is 14 residues long. Germline trimming cut 0 bases from V and 7 bases from J; bases unmatched to any gene: 3. The CDR3 region is CASSPPDRWNEQFF. CDR3 DNA sequence: TGTGCCAGCTCACCACCGGACAGGTGGAATGAGCAGTTCTTC. The variable domain in full, with the rest retrieved from reference TRBV18 and TRBJ2-1, is NAGVMQNPRHLVRRRGQEARLRCSPMKGHSHVYWYRQLPEEGLKFMVYLQKENIIDESGMPKERFSAEFPKEGPSILRIQQVVRGDSAAYFCASSPPDRWNEQFFGPGTRLTVL.

V is TRBV27 and J is TRBJ2-1; tentative D call: TRBD2 (6 bases). The germline V and J ends were trimmed by 4 bases and 0 bases, with 19 bases remaining between them. Germline V gene lookup returns CDR1 MNHEY and CDR2 SMNVEV (reference sequence). This CDR3 has 18 amino acids. The CDR3 nucleotides are TGTGCCAGCAGTTCCACCCTGACAGCCGGGGGCTCCTACAATGAGCAGTTCTTC. The encoded protein is CASSSTLTAGGSYNEQFF.

The V call is TRBV3-1 (or the pseudogene TRBV3-2), the J call TRBJ1-2, with D tentatively TRBD1 (5 bases). This CDR3 region has 14 residues. Deletions cut 4 bases from V and 8 bases from J, with 17 bases between. CDR1 LGHDT and CDR2 YNNKEL come from the germline V gene (reference sequence). The CDR3 reads CASSREQGVGGYTF. In nucleotides, the CDR3 is TGTGCCAGCAGCCGAGAGCAAGGGGTCGGAGGCTACACCTTC.

The rearrangement links TRBV5-5 to TRBJ1-1; D perhaps matches TRBD1 (6 bases). CDR1 is SGHKS and CDR2 is YYEKEE in the germline V gene (reference sequence). Between the trimmed V and J ends, which lost 5 bases and 1 base, there was a span of 15 bases. This CDR3 has 15 residues. The DNA for the CDR3 is TGTGCCAGCAGACTCAATCGACAGGCGAACACTGAAGCTTTCTTT. Protein product: CASRLNRQANTEAFF.

This clone was seen only a few times. This chain joins TRBV7-9 and TRBJ2-1, with D perhaps TRBD1 (6 bases). The CDR3 runs 18 residues. Germline V gene sequence: CDR1 SEHNR, CDR2 FQNEAQ (reference sequence). Deletions cut 5 bases from V and 4 bases from J, with 24 bases between. CDR3 DNA: TGTGCCAGCAGCCTTGCACTCCTCAGGGGAGAGAGTTACAATGAGCAGTTCTTC. Its protein product is CASSLALLRGESYNEQFF. Combining the CDR3 with reference TRBV7-9 and TRBJ2-1 gives the whole variable domain DTGVSQNPRHKITKRGQNVTFRCDPISEHNRLYWYRQTLGQGPEFLTYFQNEAQLEKSRLLSDRFSAERPKGSFSTLEIQRTEQGDSAMYLCASSLALLRGESYNEQFFGPGTRLTVL.

This clone has just one count. V and J are TRBV9 and TRBJ1-6; D is perhaps TRBD1 (5 bases). The germline V gene encodes CDR1 SGDLS and CDR2 YYNGEE. The CDR3 consists of 17 residues. V was clipped by 7 bases and J by 0 bases, with 17 bases between them. In nucleotides, the CDR3 is TGTGCCAGCTCTGGGGGTTACGGGGACTCCTATAATTCACCCCTCCACTTT. Protein product: CASSGGYGDSYNSPLHF.

The J gene is TRBJ1-2, the V gene TRBV5-1; D perhaps matches TRBD1 (6 bases). In germline, CDR1 is SGHRS, CDR2 YFSETQ. Trimming removed 7 bases at V and 5 bases at J, with 15 bases between. CDR3 length equals 13 residues. The CDR3 region has the DNA TGCGCCAGCGGCGAGACAGGAACATATGGCTACACCTTC. Translating gives CASGETGTYGYTF.

In this sample, this clone turned up once. The V and J genes are TRBV2 and TRBJ2-6, with TRBD1 as a possible D gene (5 bases). Germline loops: CDR1 SNHLY, CDR2 FYNNEI. The CDR3 loop spans 16 amino acids. V lost 4 bases, J lost 2 bases, and 12 bases lay in between. The CDR3 here is CASSGQGLAGANVLTF. The CDR3 region has the DNA TGTGCCAGCAGTGGGCAGGGTTTGGCTGGGGCCAACGTCCTGACTTTC.

The chain joins TRBV5-4 to TRBJ2-1; 11 bases line up with TRBD1. Trimming removed 4 bases from V and 5 bases from J; junction bases left unmatched: 8. The CDR3 covers 16 residues. Germline V lookup: CDR1 SGHNT, CDR2 YYREEE (reference sequence). This CDR3 is CASSLYRDRGDNEQFF. DNA for the CDR3: TGTGCCAGCAGCCTATACCGGGACAGGGGGGACAATGAGCAGTTCTTC.

The CDR3 DNA reads TGTGCCAGCAGCCCAAGGGGGGGCGGGAGGGTCTACGAGCAGTACTTC. Its protein product is CASSPRGGGRVYEQYF. This rearrangement joins TRBV7-2 to TRBJ2-7; 9 bases align to TRBD2. This CDR3 has 16 amino acids. Looked up from germline, CDR1 is SGHTA and CDR2 is FQGNSA. After removal of 5 bases from V and 3 bases from J, the junction contained 11 bases not matched to a gene.

The rearrangement joins TRBV5-4 to TRBJ2-3; TRBD2 matches 12 bases. CDR3 length: 18 amino acids. V was pared by 0 bases and J by 0 bases, with 5 bases of the junction left unmatched. Germline lookup yields CDR1 SGHNT and CDR2 YYREEE (reference sequence). Here the CDR3 reads CASSLGLAGAESTDTQYF. DNA for the CDR3: TGTGCCAGCAGCTTGGGACTAGCGGGAGCCGAGAGCACAGATACGCAGTATTTT.

The chain is built from TRBV7-3 and TRBJ1-2; D is unclear. This CDR3 contains 15 residues. Germline CDR1 reads SGHTA; CDR2 reads FQGTGA. Trimming stripped 1 base from V and 2 bases from J, with 11 bases between. CDR3 DNA: TGTGCCAGCAGCTTAATTCCGGGTCAGAACTATGGCTACACCTTC. This encodes CASSLIPGQNYGYTF.

The J gene is TRBJ1-4, the V gene TRBV30; D gene ambiguous. The CDR3 contains 14 residues. Trimming cost V 5 bases and J 0 bases, with 10 bases left between them. Germline V lookup: CDR1 GTSNPN, CDR2 SVGIG (reference sequence). The CDR3 DNA follows: TGTGCCTGGGCCCCGGCCCCAACTAATGAAAAACTGTTTTTT. Translating it yields CAWAPAPTNEKLFF.

This chain connects TRBV28 to TRBJ1-1; unclear D gene. Germline loops: CDR1 MDHEN, CDR2 SYDVKM. The germline V and J ends were trimmed by 5 bases and 10 bases, with 11 bases remaining between them. The CDR3 has 11 amino acids. CDR3 region: CASSLTGGAFF. CDR3 sequence (DNA): TGTGCCAGCAGTCTGACGGGAGGAGCTTTCTTT.

The count of this clone is one. The chain has TRBV9 and TRBJ2-2; 11 bases fit TRBD2. The CDR3 loop spans 14 amino acids. V shed 5 bases, J shed 3 bases, and the junction held 0 bases outside the gene matches. Per germline, CDR1 SGDLS and CDR2 YYNGEE. The CDR3 here is CASRLAGDTGELFF. CDR3 DNA sequence: TGTGCCAGCAGACTAGCGGGAGACACCGGGGAGCTGTTTTTT.

The rearrangement links TRBV7-3 to TRBJ1-5; D is ambiguous. This CDR3 region has 13 residues. The V gene's germline CDR1 is SGHTA and CDR2 FQGTGA. The V gene lost 1 base and the J gene lost 5 bases, with 6 bases spanning the gap. CDR3 sequence (DNA): TGTGCCAGCAGCTTAATTGGCGATCAGCCCCAGCATTTT. Residues: CASSLIGDQPQHF.

This CDR3 is CASSEDSPKLFF. The CDR3 region has the DNA TGTGCCAGCAGCGAGGACAGTCCAAAACTGTTTTTT. This chain uses TRBV7-9 with TRBJ1-4; weak D call: TRBD1 (6 bases). Looked up from germline, CDR1 is SEHNR and CDR2 is FQNEAQ (reference sequence). The CDR3 has 12 residues. The germline V and J ends were trimmed by 5 bases and 10 bases, with 11 bases remaining between them.

This clone has just one count. This chain connects TRBV5-1 to TRBJ2-5; D perhaps matches TRBD1 (6 bases). The V and J ends lost 2 bases and 9 bases respectively, with 17 bases between them. Germline-derived CDR1 and CDR2 are SGHRS and YFSETQ. The CDR3 sequence is 14 residues long. The chain's CDR3 is CASSLDGTSGSQYF. CDR3 in DNA: TGCGCCAGCAGCTTAGATGGGACATCCGGATCCCAGTACTTC.

The chain uses TRBV19 and TRBJ1-1; D gene unclear. Germline V gene sequence: CDR1 LNHDA, CDR2 SQIVND (reference sequence). The ends were cut back, 3 bases at V and 4 bases at J, with 9 bases in the middle. The CDR3 consists of 13 residues. The CDR3 region has the DNA TGTGCCAGTAGTATTGGACTCGGCACTGAAGCTTTCTTT. It translates to CASSIGLGTEAFF. Full variable domain (rest looked up from reference TRBV19 and TRBJ1-1): DGGITQSPKYLFRKEGQNVTLSCEQNLNHDAMYWYRQDPGQGLRLIYYSQIVNDFQKGDIAEGYSVSREKKESFPLTVTSAQKNPTAFYLCASSIGLGTEAFFGQGTRLTVV.

This CDR3 is CASTSGTLLASGANVLTF. The CDR3 DNA sequence: TGCGCCAGCACCTCCGGGACACTCCTTGCCTCTGGGGCCAACGTCCTGACTTTC. V usage is TRBV5-1 and J usage is TRBJ2-6, with D possibly TRBD1 on 6 matching bases. The germline V and J ends were trimmed by 6 bases and 0 bases, with 19 bases remaining between them. Germline CDR1 reads SGHRS; CDR2 reads YFSETQ. This CDR3 contains 18 residues.

This chain uses TRBV5-8 with TRBJ1-1, with 9 bases identical to TRBD1. The germline gives CDR1 SGHTS, CDR2 YDEGEE. With 4 bases clipped from V and 3 bases from J, the junction kept 7 bases outside the gene matches. CDR3 length: 15 residues. This CDR3 reads CASSAGTGKDTEAFF. The CDR3 DNA sequence: TGTGCCAGCAGCGCCGGGACAGGGAAAGACACTGAAGCTTTCTTT.